This is a list of T cell receptor beta chains from one sample in a study of shared clonotypes between healthy human individuals. TCRdb keeps only in-frame clones here, not all; method: immunoSEQ multiplex PCR. The data contain hundreds of thousands of clones, 90% to 97% of them singletons. Sequenced material: naive CD8+ T cells sorted from blood. All receptors derive from a man aged 25-45 years in good health. CDR3s include the opening cysteine and the closing phenylalanine or tryptophan. D genes are given only for firm matches.

V	J	D	DNA	CDR3
TRBV5-1	TRBJ2-7	.	TGCGCCAGCAGCTTGGCCGGTAGCGGATTTCACTACGAGCAGTACTTC	CASSLAGSGFHYEQYF
TRBV9	TRBJ2-1	.	TGTGCCAGCAGCGTAGAAGGCAGGGATCATGAGCAGTTCTTC	CASSVEGRDHEQFF
TRBV4-3	TRBJ1-5	.	TGCGCCAGCAGCCAAGATTCTAGCAATCAGCCCCAGCATTTT	CASSQDSSNQPQHF
TRBV4-3	TRBJ2-7	.	TGCGCCAGCAGCCAAGATGTAACGGCTGCTACCTACGAGCAGTACTTC	CASSQDVTAATYEQYF
TRBV5-5	TRBJ1-4	TRBD1	TGTGCCAGCAGCTATACAGGGGTTAAAGAAAAACTGTTTTTT	CASSYTGVKEKLFF
TRBV7-9	TRBJ2-7	.	TGTGCCAGCAGCTTAGCCGGCGGGTCGTACTTC	CASSLAGGSYF
TRBV6-5	TRBJ2-7	.	TGTGCCAGCGGGATAACTAGCTACGAGCAGTACTTC	CASGITSYEQYF
TRBV28	TRBJ2-3	TRBD2	TGTGCCAGCAGCTTTATACCGGGACTAGCGTTAACAGATACGCAGTATTTT	CASSFIPGLALTDTQYF
TRBV4-3	TRBJ2-2	.	TGCGCCAGCGGGGGAGTAGGGAACACCGGGGAGCTGTTTTTT	CASGGVGNTGELFF
TRBV27	TRBJ2-3	TRBD2	TGTGCCAGCAGTTTAAACCAAGCGGGAAGCACAGATACGCAGTATTTT	CASSLNQAGSTDTQYF
TRBV6-1	TRBJ2-3	.	TGTGCCAGCAAGTATGCAGATACGCAGTATTTT	CASKYADTQYF
TRBV13	TRBJ2-2	.	TGTGCCAGCAGCTTATTCGGGAACACCGGGGAGCTGTTTTTT	CASSLFGNTGELFF
TRBV30	TRBJ2-7	TRBD1	TGTGCCTGGAGAAGATGGACAGGCGAAACCTACGAGCAGTACTTC	CAWRRWTGETYEQYF
TRBV27	TRBJ2-7	.	TGTGCCAGCAGTTTAATCCCCCCCTACGAGCAGTACTTC	CASSLIPPYEQYF
TRBV5-1	TRBJ2-7	.	TGCGCCAGCAGCTTTACGGGAGACTACGAGCAGTACTTC	CASSFTGDYEQYF
TRBV10-2	TRBJ2-7	.	TGCGCCAGCAGTAGCGTTGTCTACGAGCAGTACTTC	CASSSVVYEQYF
TRBV10-1	TRBJ1-1	.	TGCGCCAGCAGTGAGTTAGGTTCCACTGAAGCTTTCTTT	CASSELGSTEAFF
TRBV7-9	TRBJ2-3	TRBD2	TGTGCCAGCAGCTTATGGACTAGCGGGCCTAGCACAGATACGCAGTATTTT	CASSLWTSGPSTDTQYF
TRBV9	TRBJ2-3	.	TGTGCCAGCGTGAGGGGAAATACGCAGTATTTT	CASVRGNTQYF
TRBV28	TRBJ1-1	.	TGTGCCACGCACAGGGACTCCCCCTCCCCAGAAGCTTTCTTT	CATHRDSPSPEAFF
TRBV5-4	TRBJ1-2	.	TGTGCCAGCAGTCCGGGACACAACTATGGCTACACCTTC	CASSPGHNYGYTF
TRBV30	TRBJ2-1	TRBD2	TGTGCCTGGAGTGGGTATGGCGGGAGGGTGAGTTTCAATGAGCAGTTCTTC	CAWSGYGGRVSFNEQFF
TRBV11-3	TRBJ2-1	TRBD2	TGTGCCAGCAGCCCCCAGTCTAGCGGAGCGTACAATGAGCAGTTCTTC	CASSPQSSGAYNEQFF
TRBV6-1	TRBJ1-4	.	TGTGCCAGCAGTGATCAGGGGAGAACTAAAGGGTTTTTT	CASSDQGRTKGFF
TRBV19	TRBJ1-5	.	TGTGCCAGTAGTATATTGGTAAGGGGCAATCAGCCCCAGCATTTT	CASSILVRGNQPQHF
TRBV15	TRBJ2-1	.	TGTGCCACCAACGGGGGAGGGGGCGGTTCCTACAATGAGCAGTTCTTC	CATNGGGGGSYNEQFF
TRBV4-3	TRBJ2-7	TRBD1	TGCGCCAGCAGCCAAGGACTGGCAGAGGGGGCAAGGTCCTACGAGCAGTACTTC	CASSQGLAEGARSYEQYF
TRBV15	TRBJ2-2	TRBD2	TGTGCCACCAGCAGAGATCTAGCGGGAGGGAACACCGGGGAGCTGTTTTTT	CATSRDLAGGNTGELFF
TRBV19	TRBJ2-7	TRBD1	TGTGCCAGTAGCCCGGGACAGGGACCCTACGAGCAGTACTTC	CASSPGQGPYEQYF
TRBV7-3	TRBJ2-3	.	TGTGCCAGCAGCTTAAATCATGGACTTCAGTACTCGACAGATACGCAGTATTTT	CASSLNHGLQYSTDTQYF
TRBV7-6	TRBJ2-3	.	TGTGCCAGCAGCACGGGACCAGGGGCAGGCGATACGCAGTATTTT	CASSTGPGAGDTQYF